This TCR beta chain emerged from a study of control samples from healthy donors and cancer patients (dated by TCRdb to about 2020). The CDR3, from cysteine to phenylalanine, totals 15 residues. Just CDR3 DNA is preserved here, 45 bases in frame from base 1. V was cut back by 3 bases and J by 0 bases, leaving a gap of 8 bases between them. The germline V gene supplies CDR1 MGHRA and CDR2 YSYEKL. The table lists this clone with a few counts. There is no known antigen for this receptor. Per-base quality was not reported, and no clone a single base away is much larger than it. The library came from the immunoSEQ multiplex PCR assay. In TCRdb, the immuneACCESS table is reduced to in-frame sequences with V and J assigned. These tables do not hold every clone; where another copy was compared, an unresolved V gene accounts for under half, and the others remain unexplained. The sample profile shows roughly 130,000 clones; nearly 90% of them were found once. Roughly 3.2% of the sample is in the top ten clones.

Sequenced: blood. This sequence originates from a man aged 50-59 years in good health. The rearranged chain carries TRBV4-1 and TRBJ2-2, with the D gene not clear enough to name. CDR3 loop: CASSHRVSNTGELFF. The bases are TGCGCCAGCAGCCACAGAGTATCGAACACCGGGGAGCTGTTTTTT.